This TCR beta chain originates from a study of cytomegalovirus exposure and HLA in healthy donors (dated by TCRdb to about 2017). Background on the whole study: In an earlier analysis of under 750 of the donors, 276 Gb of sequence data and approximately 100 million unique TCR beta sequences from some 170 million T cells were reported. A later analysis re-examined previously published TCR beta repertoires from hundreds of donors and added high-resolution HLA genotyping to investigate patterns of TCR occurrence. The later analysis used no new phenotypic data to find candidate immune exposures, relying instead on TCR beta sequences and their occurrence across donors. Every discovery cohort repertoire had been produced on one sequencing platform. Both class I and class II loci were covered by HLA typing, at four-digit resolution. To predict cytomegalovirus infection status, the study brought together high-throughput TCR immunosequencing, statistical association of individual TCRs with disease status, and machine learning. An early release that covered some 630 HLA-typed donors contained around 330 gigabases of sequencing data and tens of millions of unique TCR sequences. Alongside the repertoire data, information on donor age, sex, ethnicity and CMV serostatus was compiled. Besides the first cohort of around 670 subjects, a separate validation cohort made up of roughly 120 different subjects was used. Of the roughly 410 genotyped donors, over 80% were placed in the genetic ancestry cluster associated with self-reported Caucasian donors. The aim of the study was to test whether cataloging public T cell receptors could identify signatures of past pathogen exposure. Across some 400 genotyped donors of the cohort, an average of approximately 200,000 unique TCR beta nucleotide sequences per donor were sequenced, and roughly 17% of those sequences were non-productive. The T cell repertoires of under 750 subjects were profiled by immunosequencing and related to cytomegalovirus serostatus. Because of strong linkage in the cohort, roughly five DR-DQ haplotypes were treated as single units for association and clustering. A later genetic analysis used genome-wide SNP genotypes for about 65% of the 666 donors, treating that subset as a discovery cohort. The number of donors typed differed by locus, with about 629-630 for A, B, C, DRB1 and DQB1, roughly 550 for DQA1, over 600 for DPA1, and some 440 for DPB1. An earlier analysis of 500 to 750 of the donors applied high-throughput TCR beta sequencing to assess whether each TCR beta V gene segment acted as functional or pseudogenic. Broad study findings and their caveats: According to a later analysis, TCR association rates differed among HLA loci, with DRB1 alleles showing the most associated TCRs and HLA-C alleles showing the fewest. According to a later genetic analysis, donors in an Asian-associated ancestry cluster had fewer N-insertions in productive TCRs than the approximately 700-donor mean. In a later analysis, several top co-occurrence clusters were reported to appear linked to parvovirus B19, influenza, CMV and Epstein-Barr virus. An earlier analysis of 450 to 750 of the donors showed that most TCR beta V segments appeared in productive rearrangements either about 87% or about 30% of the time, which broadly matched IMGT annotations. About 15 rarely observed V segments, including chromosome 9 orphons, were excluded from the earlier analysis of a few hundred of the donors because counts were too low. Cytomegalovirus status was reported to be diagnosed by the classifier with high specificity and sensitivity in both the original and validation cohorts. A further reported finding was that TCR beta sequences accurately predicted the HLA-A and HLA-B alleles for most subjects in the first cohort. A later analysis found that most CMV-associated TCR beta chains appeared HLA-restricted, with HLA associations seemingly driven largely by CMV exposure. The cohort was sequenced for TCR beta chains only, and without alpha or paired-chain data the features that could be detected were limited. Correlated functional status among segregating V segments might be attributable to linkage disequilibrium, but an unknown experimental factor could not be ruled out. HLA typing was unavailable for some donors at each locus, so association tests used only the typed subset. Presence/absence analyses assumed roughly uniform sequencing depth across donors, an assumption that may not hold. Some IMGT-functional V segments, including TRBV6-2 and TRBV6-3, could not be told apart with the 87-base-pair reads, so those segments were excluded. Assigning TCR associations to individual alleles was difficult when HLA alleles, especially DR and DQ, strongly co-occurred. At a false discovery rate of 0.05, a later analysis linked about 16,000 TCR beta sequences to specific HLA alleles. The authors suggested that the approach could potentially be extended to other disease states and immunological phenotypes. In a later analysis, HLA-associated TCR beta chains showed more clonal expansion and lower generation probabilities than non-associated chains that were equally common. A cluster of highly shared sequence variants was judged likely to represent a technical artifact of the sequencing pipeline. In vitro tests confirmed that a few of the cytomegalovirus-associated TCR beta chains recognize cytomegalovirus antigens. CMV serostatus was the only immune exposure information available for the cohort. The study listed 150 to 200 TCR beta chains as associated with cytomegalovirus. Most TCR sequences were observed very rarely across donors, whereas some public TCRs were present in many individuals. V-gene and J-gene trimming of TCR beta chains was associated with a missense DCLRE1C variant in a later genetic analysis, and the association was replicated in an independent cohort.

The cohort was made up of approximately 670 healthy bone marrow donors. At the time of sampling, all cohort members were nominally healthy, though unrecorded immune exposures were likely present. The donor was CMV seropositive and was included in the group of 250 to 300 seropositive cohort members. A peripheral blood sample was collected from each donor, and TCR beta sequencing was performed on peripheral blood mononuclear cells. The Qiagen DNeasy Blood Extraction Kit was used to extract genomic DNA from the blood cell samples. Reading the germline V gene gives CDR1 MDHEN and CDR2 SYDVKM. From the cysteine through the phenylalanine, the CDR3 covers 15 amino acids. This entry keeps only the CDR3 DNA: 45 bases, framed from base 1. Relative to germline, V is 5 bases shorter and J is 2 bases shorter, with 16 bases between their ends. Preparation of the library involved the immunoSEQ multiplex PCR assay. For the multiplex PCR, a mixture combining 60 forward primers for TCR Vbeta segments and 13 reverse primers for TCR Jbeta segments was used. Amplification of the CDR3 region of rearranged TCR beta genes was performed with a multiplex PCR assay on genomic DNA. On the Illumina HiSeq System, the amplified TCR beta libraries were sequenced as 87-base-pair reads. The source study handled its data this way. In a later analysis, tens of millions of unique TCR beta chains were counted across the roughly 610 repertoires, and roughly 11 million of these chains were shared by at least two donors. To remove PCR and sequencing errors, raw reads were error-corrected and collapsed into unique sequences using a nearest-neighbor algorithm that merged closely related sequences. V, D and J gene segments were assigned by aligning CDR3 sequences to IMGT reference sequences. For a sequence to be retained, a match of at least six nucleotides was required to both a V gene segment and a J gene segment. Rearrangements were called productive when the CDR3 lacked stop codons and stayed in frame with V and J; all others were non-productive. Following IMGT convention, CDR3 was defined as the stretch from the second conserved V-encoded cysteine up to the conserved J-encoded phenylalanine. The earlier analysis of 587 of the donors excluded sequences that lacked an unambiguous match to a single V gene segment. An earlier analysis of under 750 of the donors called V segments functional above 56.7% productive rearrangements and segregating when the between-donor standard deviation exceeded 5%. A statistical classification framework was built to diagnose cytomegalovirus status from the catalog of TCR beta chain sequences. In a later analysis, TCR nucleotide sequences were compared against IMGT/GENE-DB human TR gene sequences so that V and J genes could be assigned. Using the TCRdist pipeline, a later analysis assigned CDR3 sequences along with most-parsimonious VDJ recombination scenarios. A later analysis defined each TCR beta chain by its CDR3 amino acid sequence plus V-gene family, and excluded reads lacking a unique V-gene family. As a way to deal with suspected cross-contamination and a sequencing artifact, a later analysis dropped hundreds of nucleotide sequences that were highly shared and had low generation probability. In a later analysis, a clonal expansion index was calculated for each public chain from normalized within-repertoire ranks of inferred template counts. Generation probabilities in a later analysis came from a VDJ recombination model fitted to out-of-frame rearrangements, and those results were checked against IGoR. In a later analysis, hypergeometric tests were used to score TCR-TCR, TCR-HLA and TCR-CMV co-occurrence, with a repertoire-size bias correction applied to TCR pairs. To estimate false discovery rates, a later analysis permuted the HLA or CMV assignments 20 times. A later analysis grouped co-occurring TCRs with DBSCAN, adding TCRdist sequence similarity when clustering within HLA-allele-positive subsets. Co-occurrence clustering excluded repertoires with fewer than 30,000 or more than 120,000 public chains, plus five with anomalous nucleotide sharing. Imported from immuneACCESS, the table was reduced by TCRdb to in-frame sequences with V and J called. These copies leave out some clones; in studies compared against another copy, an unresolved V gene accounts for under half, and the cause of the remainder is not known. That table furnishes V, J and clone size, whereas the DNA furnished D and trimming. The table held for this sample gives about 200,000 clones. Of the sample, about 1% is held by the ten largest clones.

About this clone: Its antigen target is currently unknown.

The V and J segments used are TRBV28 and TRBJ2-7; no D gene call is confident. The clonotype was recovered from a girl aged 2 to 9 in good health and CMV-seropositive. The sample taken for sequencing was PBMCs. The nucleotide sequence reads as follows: TGTGCCAGCAGTAACACCCAGGCTCAAACCTACGAGCAGTACTTC. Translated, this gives CASSNTQAQTYEQYF.